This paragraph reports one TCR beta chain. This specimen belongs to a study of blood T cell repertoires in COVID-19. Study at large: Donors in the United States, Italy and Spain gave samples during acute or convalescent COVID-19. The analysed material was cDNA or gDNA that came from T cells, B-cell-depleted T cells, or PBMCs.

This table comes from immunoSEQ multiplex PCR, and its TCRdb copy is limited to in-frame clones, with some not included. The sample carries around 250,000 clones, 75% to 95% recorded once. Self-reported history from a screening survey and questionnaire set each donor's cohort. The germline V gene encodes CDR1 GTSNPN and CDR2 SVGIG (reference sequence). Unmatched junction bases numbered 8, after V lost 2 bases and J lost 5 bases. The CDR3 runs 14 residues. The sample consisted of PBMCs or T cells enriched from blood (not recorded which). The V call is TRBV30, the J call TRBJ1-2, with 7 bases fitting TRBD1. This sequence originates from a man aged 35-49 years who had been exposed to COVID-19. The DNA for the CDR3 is TGTGCCTGGAGTCCCACAGGGGACTGGTATGGCTACACCTTC. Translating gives CAWSPTGDWYGYTF.